This T cell receptor (beta chain) stems from a study of beta chain features in type 1 diabetes. Study in general: Cell yields, gender and age were similar in healthy donors and patients. Examination covered around 98,000,000 sorted cells spanning all samples.

Regarding the study as a whole: Shorter TCRB CDR3s, moderately but significantly so, marked every one of the four CD4+ subsets in Type 1 diabetes patients.

Concerning this clone: Antigen unknown.

As every portion of the isolated RNA was reverse transcribed, the sequencing read expressed TCRB transcripts. Profiled with immunoSEQ multiplex PCR; TCRdb holds only in-frame clones, not every one. The repertoire holds about 220,000 clones, with about a tenth as singletons. This CDR3 region has 14 residues. Germline V gene lookup returns CDR1 SQVTM and CDR2 ANQGSEA. V was pared by 5 bases and J by 4 bases, with 12 bases between. The V and J genes are TRBV29-1 and TRBJ2-6; a possible D gene is TRBD1 (6 bases). This clonotype was obtained from a man younger than 35 in good health. What was sequenced was central memory CD4+ T cells from blood. The CDR3 spells CSVSRGPGANVLTF. CDR3 bases: TGCAGCGTTTCCAGGGGACCCGGGGCCAACGTCCTGACTTTC.